This T cell receptor (beta chain) appears in the sequencing data of a study of T-cell memory formation after mild COVID-19. TCRdb itself ran the 5' RACE reads through MiXCR, one entry per CDR3 protein. The table includes 280,000 or so distinct CDR3 sequences, over 7% detected once. This clonotype has just a few counts. Its antigen is not identified. Study-level points and caveats: CD4/CD8 balance held among clones contracting day 15 to 85, and later expanders leaned CD4+.

CDR3 size: 15 residues. Germline V gives CDR1 SGHRS, CDR2 YFSETQ. Trimming cost V 5 bases and J 0 bases, with 11 bases left between them. Sequencing used PBMCs or a T cell subset sorted from them (not recorded which). The source of this sequence is a man between 18 and 29 years old who had mild COVID-19 (a few samples of this study predate the infection). Cell type and time point are not known. The chain uses TRBV5-1 and TRBJ1-4; D is ambiguous. The CDR3 sequence: CASSFSPATNEKLFF. CDR3 coding DNA: TGCGCCAGCAGTTTCTCACCCGCAACTAATGAAAAACTGTTTTTT.